This T cell receptor beta chain came from a study of blood T cell repertoires in COVID-19 (TCRdb year 2020). As for the study more broadly: The collaborator samples originated in the United States, Italy and Spain and spanned the acute and convalescent phases of COVID-19. The material from the prospective study consisted of cDNA or gDNA derived from T cells, B-cell-depleted T cells, or PBMCs. The dataset comprised deeply sampled blood TCRbeta repertoires from subjects exposed to, actively infected with, or recovered from COVID-19. The repertoires were made available in a free public database intended to serve as a resource for research on the immune response to SARS-CoV-2. The samples were drawn from two sources: the first 160 participants of the ongoing ImmuneRACE study, and about 1,300 subjects contributed by 6 global collaborators. A de-identified subject ID, COVID-19 status, age in years and sex were almost always included in the sample metadata. Where HLA class I and class II types were available, the types were taken from metadata supplied by the sample provider, not from assay-based typing.

Collaborating institutions collected whole blood in K2EDTA tubes following their own protocols. Collaborator samples were shipped for TCRbeta analysis as frozen whole blood, isolated PBMCs, or DNA extracted from either sample type. TCRbeta CDR3 regions were amplified from genomic DNA by means of the immunoSEQ Assay, a bias-controlled multiplex PCR. In the authors' own workflow: The number of nucleated cells in each sample was estimated from the amplification of reference gene primers within the assay. Sequence reads were collapsed and filtered to measure the absolute abundance of every unique TCRbeta CDR3 rearrangement. For each sample, productive Simpson clonality was calculated as the square root of Simpson's diversity index across productive rearrangements. TCRdb mirrors the immuneACCESS table, restricted to in-frame sequences. Some clones are absent from its copies; in checked studies, under half trace to an unresolved V gene, and the reason for the others is unknown. The DNA gave D and trimming, while V, J and clone size come from that table. The sample yields 380,000 or so clones; more than 70% were counted once. In total, the top ten clones hold roughly 1.2% of the sample.

The study at large found these results: Clinical and demographic metadata were provided uncurated, with the amount varying by source and participant.

On this clone itself: Its antigen has not been determined. No base quality values were provided; no much bigger clone lies one nucleotide off.

The germline V gene (reference sequence) sets CDR1 to LNHNV and CDR2 to YYDKDF. Including the terminal cysteine and phenylalanine, the CDR3 comprises 17 residues. This entry keeps only the CDR3 DNA: 51 bases, framed from base 1. The germline V end is reduced by 1 base and the J end by 1 base; junction bases left unmatched: 9. The material sequenced was peripheral blood. The chain employs TRBV15 and TRBJ1-1, and 7 junctional nucleotides match TRBD1. The sequence was collected from a man aged 35 to 55 with acute or convalescent COVID-19. The encoded CDR3 is CATSRVPQGPSNTEAFF. In nucleotide form, the sequence is TGTGCCACCAGCAGAGTTCCACAGGGGCCCTCGAACACTGAAGCTTTCTTT.